This is a list of T cell receptor beta chains from one sample in a study of vaccination effects on CD4 cells after COVID-19. No cognate antigen is known for these TCRs. The data were produced by immunoSEQ multiplex PCR, yet TCRdb's version contains in-frame clones alone and is incomplete. This sample yields approximately 9,300 clones, of which roughly 80% are seen a single time; roughly a tenth belongs to the top ten. This specimen was CD4+ T cells from PBMCs cultured without peptide, taken after COVID-19 vaccination. Receptors were obtained from a human donor who received a COVID-19 vaccine. CDR3s include the opening cysteine and the closing phenylalanine or tryptophan. A D gene is named only where the DNA matches it firmly. Expanded clones are given a class, and other clones once, few, many or no size at all.

V: TRBV5-4; size: NA; J: TRBJ2-2; D: NA; DNA: TGTGCCAGCAGCCCAGAAGGGGGGCGAACCGGGGAGCTGTTTTTT; CDR3: CASSPEGGRTGELFF
V: TRBV3-1/TRBV3-2; size: NA; J: TRBJ2-5; D: NA; DNA: TGTGCCAGCAGCCAAGAGAAGGGAGGGACAGGCTGGCAGACCCAGTACTTC; CDR3: CASSQEKGGTGWQTQYF
V: TRBV4-1; size: NA; J: TRBJ1-6; D: TRBD1; DNA: TGCGCCAGCAGCCTAAGGGGACAGGGGGAATCCTATAATTCACCCCTCCACTTT; CDR3: CASSLRGQGESYNSPLHF
V: TRBV2; size: few; J: TRBJ2-2; D: NA; DNA: TGTGCCAGCAGTTCGGACAGGAACACCGGGGAGCTGTTTTTT; CDR3: CASSSDRNTGELFF
V: TRBV27; size: NA; J: TRBJ1-2; D: NA; DNA: TGTGCCAGCAGTTTATCGGAGGGGTCCTATGGCTACACCTTC; CDR3: CASSLSEGSYGYTF
V: TRBV5-6; size: NA; J: TRBJ1-2; D: TRBD1; DNA: TGTGCCAGCAGCGCCGGGACAGGGTTCCTGTCGGGGGGCTATGGCTACACCTTC; CDR3: CASSAGTGFLSGGYGYTF
V: TRBV6-2/TRBV6-3; size: NA; J: TRBJ1-5; D: NA; DNA: TGTGCCAGCAGTTACTCAGGGAGGCAGCCCCAGCATTTT; CDR3: CASSYSGRQPQHF
V: TRBV7-9; size: NA; J: TRBJ1-1; D: NA; DNA: TGTGCCAGCAGTCAGGGCTCGTCGATGAACACTGAAGCTTTCTTT; CDR3: CASSQGSSMNTEAFF
V: TRBV5-1; size: NA; J: TRBJ2-2; D: NA; DNA: TGCGCCAGCAGCTTGGGTGGAGGGAGTACCGGGGAGCTGTTTTTT; CDR3: CASSLGGGSTGELFF
V: TRBV28; size: NA; J: TRBJ1-1; D: TRBD1; DNA: TGTGCCAGCAGCCAAAACAAAATGGGACAGGGGGCAGGGAACACTGAAGCTTTCTTT; CDR3: CASSQNKMGQGAGNTEAFF
V: TRBV20-1; size: NA; J: TRBJ2-5; D: TRBD1; DNA: TGCAGTGCTAGTGGAGACAGGGGTCAAGAGACCCAGTACTTC; CDR3: CSASGDRGQETQYF
V: TRBV23-1; size: NA; J: TRBJ2-2; D: TRBD1; DNA: TGCGCCAGCAGTCCCAGGACAGGTCCTGGCACCGGGGAGCTGTTTTTT; CDR3: CASSPRTGPGTGELFF
V: TRBV25-1; size: once; J: TRBJ1-2; D: NA; DNA: TGTGCCAGCAGTGATTTGGCCTTGGGTGGCTACACCTTC; CDR3: CASSDLALGGYTF
V: TRBV29-1; size: few; J: TRBJ1-2; D: NA; DNA: TGCAGCGCCTCCGGTGGCACTAACTATGGCTACACCTTC; CDR3: CSASGGTNYGYTF
V: TRBV5-4; size: NA; J: TRBJ2-1; D: NA; DNA: TGTGCCAGCAGCCCAGGGGGGAGGCGATACTACAATGAGCAGTTCTTC; CDR3: CASSPGGRRYYNEQFF
V: TRBV4-1; size: NA; J: TRBJ2-1; D: NA; DNA: TGCGCCAGCAGCCAAGTGACGGGAACCGATGAGCAGTTCTTC; CDR3: CASSQVTGTDEQFF
V: TRBV29-1; size: NA; J: TRBJ1-1; D: TRBD1; DNA: TGCAGCGGGACAGGTTTTAACACTGAAGCTTTCTTT; CDR3: CSGTGFNTEAFF
V: TRBV6-2/TRBV6-3; size: NA; J: TRBJ1-5; D: NA; DNA: TGTGCCAGCAGTTACGACCCAGGAGGAGTGGAACAGCCCCAGCATTTT; CDR3: CASSYDPGGVEQPQHF